This entry lists 5 T cell receptor beta chains sequenced from one sample in a study of blood T cell repertoires in COVID-19. This table comes from immunoSEQ multiplex PCR, and its TCRdb copy is limited to in-frame clones, with some not included. The repertoire holds roughly 70,000 clones, with around 84% as singletons. Sequenced material: peripheral blood. These receptors originate from a man aged 45-65 years with active COVID-19.

The chain is built from TRBV24-1 and TRBJ1-5; D call uncertain. V shed 3 bases and J shed 9 bases, with 20 bases lying between them. The CDR3 consists of 16 residues. The germline V gene has CDR1 KGHDR and CDR2 SFDVKD. CDR3 residues: CATSDPSNGPRGPQHF. DNA for the CDR3: TGTGCCACCAGTGATCCCAGTAACGGGCCTCGGGGGCCCCAGCATTTT.

This clone came up once. The chain links TRBV11-2 to TRBJ2-7; the D gene is possibly TRBD1 (5 bases). The CDR3 runs to 15 residues. CDR1 is SGHAT, CDR2 FQNNGV, per germline. V lost 5 bases, J lost 6 bases, and 20 bases lay in between. The CDR3 spells CASSLGAPPNGEQYF. The CDR3 DNA is TGTGCCAGCAGCCTTGGGGCCCCGCCGAACGGCGAGCAGTACTTC.

This rearrangement joins TRBV3-1 (or the pseudogene TRBV3-2) to TRBJ1-2, with TRBD1 identical over 7 bases. The CDR3 totals 14 residues. The V and J ends lost 4 bases and 5 bases, in that order; junction bases with no gene match: 7. Looked up from germline, CDR1 is LGHDT and CDR2 is YNNKEL (reference sequence). CDR3 residues: CASSLTGTAYGYTF. CDR3 in DNA: TGTGCCAGCAGCCTTACCGGGACAGCTTATGGCTACACCTTC.

CDR3 nucleotides: TGTGCCAGCAGCCAACGACAGGGCCAAGAGACCCAGTACTTC. Protein: CASSQRQGQETQYF. The chain links TRBV3-1 (or the pseudogene TRBV3-2) to TRBJ2-5; TRBD1 aligns across 7 bases. V gave up 2 bases and J gave up 1 base; unmatched junction bases: 1. This CDR3 has 14 amino acids. Germline V CDR1 and CDR2: LGHDT, YNNKEL (reference sequence).

The chain has TRBV4-3 and TRBJ2-3, with 11 bases fitting TRBD2. This CDR3 has 17 amino acids. V lost 0 bases and J lost 7; bases outside the gene matches: 9. The germline gives CDR1 LGHNA, CDR2 YSLEER. CDR3 region: CASSQDLVAGGPNTQYF. CDR3 nucleotide sequence: TGCGCCAGCAGCCAAGATCTCGTAGCGGGAGGGCCTAATACGCAGTATTTT.